A single T cell receptor beta chain is shown here with its context. What it binds is unknown. The data originate from a study of T cell responses to AZD1222 COVID-19 vaccine. Overall study findings and caveats: Unmutated variant regions are reportedly targeted by nearly half of spike-specific TCRs. The donor cohort was predominantly white British with a female majority, and clonal diversity may have been underestimated.

Germline CDR1 is MNHEY and CDR2 is SVGAGI. The CDR3 consists of 15 residues. Trimming took 9 bases from V and 0 from J, leaving 14 bases between them. Assay used: immunoSEQ multiplex PCR; TCRdb lists only in-frame clones, some missing. The data contain about 180,000 clones, around 88% of them singletons. This sequence originates from an adult in good health. The source was peripheral blood, collected on day 0 of AZD1222 vaccination. The chain carries TRBV6-5 and TRBJ2-2, with D perhaps given as TRBD1 or TRBD2 (5 bases each). The CDR3 DNA reads TGTGCCAGACGGTGTCTGGGGGCGAACACCGGGGAGCTGTTTTTT. It is translated as CARRCLGANTGELFF.